The 8 T cell receptor beta chains given below trace back to one sample, sequenced in a study of T-cell memory formation after mild COVID-19 (dated by TCRdb to about 2021). The protocol used for the library was 5' RACE. Sequenced on an Illumina NovaSeq 6000. Clones were called with MiXCR by TCRdb after fastp trimmed the public reads at Q25, and only in-frame beta chains were retained. All rows with the same CDR3 protein become a single entry with the most common DNA and genes. This sample gives approximately 440,000 distinct CDR3 sequences in total; around 20% of them show up just once. 7.5% to 9.5% of the sample is in the top ten clones. Sequencing input: PBMCs or a T cell subset sorted from them (not recorded which). The receptors shown here come from an adult woman who had mild COVID-19 (a few samples of this study predate the infection). The sample titles of this study are shuffled in the database, so cell type and time point are left out; the donor was told from shared clones.

This chain joins TRBV20-1 and TRBJ2-1; 14 positions match TRBD2. CDR1 and CDR2 from the germline V gene are DFQATT and SNEGSKA (reference sequence). J lost 7 bases, V lost 5 bases, and 7 bases had no gene match. The CDR3 extends over 15 amino acids. The CDR3 DNA sequence: TGCAGTGCTTTGGGACTAGCGGGAGTGTTGAATGAGCAGTTCTTC. It codes for CSALGLAGVLNEQFF.

This clonotype was observed at least ten times. This chain connects TRBV5-1 to TRBJ2-5; D might be TRBD2 (6 bases). Trimming shortened V by 3 bases and J by 2 bases, and 8 bases separated the two germline ends. The CDR3 extends over 13 amino acids. CDR1 and CDR2 from the germline V gene are SGHRS and YFSETQ. The CDR3: CASSWGDQETQYF. The CDR3 region has the DNA TGCGCCAGCAGCTGGGGGGATCAAGAGACCCAGTACTTC.

There are many counts of this clonotype. The rearrangement uses TRBV4-1 and TRBJ2-1, with 10 bases fitting TRBD2. The V and J ends lost 4 bases and 8 bases, in that order; junction bases with no gene match: 8. The germline V gene has CDR1 MGHRA and CDR2 YSYEKL. This CDR3 has 15 residues. Here the CDR3 reads CASSLMASGSHEQFF. For the CDR3, the DNA is TGCGCCAGCAGCCTTATGGCTAGCGGGAGCCATGAGCAGTTCTTC.

At least ten counts were recorded for this clonotype. The V gene is TRBV10-3, the J gene TRBJ1-2; D unresolved. V was cut by 7 bases and J by 2 bases, with 17 bases left in between. The CDR3 has 15 residues. CDR1 and CDR2 (germline): ENHRY, SYGVKD. CDR3 sequence: CAINGNPSLNYGYTF. DNA for the CDR3: TGTGCCATCAACGGAAACCCCTCGTTAAACTATGGCTACACCTTC.

A note on this clonotype: An end of the junction differs from the germline gene, which may be a read error. The rearrangement uses TRBV7-9 and TRBJ2-2, with 11 bases aligning to TRBD2. This CDR3 region has 16 residues. CDR1 and CDR2 from the germline V gene are SEHNR and FQNEAQ (reference sequence). The DNA for the CDR3 is TGTGCCAGCACCTTACTAGCGGGAGTTGGCACCGGGGAGCTGTTTTTT. Translated, it gives CASTLLAGVGTGELFF.

This clonotype was recorded a few times. V is TRBV5-4 and J is TRBJ2-5; 8 nucleotides line up with TRBD1. The V segment lost 1 base and the J segment 5 bases; nucleotides outside the gene matches: 7. The length of the CDR3 is 15 residues. Germline V gives CDR1 SGHNT, CDR2 YYREEE (reference sequence). The CDR3 DNA is TGTGCCAGCAGCTTGACGGCAGGGGGCGGTGAGACCCAGTACTTC. It codes for CASSLTAGGGETQYF.

CDR3: CASSRGPRSGWNEQFF. The CDR3 nucleotides are TGTGCCAGTAGTAGGGGACCGCGGAGCGGGTGGAATGAGCAGTTCTTC. J is TRBJ2-1 and V is TRBV19; possible D gene TRBD2, 6 bases. The germline CDR1 and CDR2 sequences are LNHDA and SQIVND (reference sequence). This CDR3 is 16 amino acids long. Between the trimmed V and J ends, which lost 4 bases and 7 bases, there was a span of 20 bases.

J is TRBJ1-2 and V is TRBV20-1; perhaps TRBD1 as D (6 bases). CDR3 length: 14 amino acids. CDR1 and CDR2 from the germline V gene are DFQATT and SNEGSKA (reference sequence). Trimming pared 3 bases from V and 5 bases from J, leaving 16 bases between. Written as DNA, the CDR3 is TGCAGTGCTAGCGTATCGGGGGCTGTTTATGGCTACACCTTC. This gives the protein CSASVSGAVYGYTF.